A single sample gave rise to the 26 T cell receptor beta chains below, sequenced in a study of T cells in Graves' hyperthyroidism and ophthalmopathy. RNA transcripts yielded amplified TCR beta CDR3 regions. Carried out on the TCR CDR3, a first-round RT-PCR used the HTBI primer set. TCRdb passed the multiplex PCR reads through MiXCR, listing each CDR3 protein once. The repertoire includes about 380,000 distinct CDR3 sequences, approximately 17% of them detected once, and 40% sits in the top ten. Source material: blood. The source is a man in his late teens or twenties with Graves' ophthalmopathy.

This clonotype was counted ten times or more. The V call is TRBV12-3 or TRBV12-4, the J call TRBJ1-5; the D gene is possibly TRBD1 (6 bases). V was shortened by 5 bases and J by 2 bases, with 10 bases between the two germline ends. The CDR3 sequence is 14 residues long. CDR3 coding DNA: TGTGCCAGCAGTCGGTCAGGGGGCAATCAGCCCCAGCATTTT. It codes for CASSRSGGNQPQHF.

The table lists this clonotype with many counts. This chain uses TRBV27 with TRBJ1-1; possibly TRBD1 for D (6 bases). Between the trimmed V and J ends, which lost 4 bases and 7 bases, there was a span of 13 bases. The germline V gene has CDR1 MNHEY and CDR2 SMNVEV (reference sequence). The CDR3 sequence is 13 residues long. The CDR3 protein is CASSWQTGREAFF. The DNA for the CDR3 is TGTGCCAGCAGTTGGCAGACAGGTCGTGAAGCTTTCTTT.

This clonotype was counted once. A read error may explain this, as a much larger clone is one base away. Here the CDR3 DNA reads TGCAGTGCTGATCAGGGGGCCTACGAGCAGTACTTC. It encodes CSADQGAYEQYF. The rearrangement links TRBV20-1 to TRBJ2-7; 7 bases line up with TRBD1. The trim removed 5 bases at V and 2 bases at J, leaving 3 bases unmatched. The V gene's germline CDR1 is DFQATT and CDR2 SNEGSKA (reference sequence). This CDR3 contains 12 residues.

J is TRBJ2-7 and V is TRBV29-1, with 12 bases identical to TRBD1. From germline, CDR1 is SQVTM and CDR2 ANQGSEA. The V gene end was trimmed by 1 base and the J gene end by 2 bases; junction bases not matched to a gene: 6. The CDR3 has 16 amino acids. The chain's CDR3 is CSVEGLGQGAPYEQYF. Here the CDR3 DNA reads TGCAGCGTTGAAGGCCTGGGACAGGGGGCCCCCTACGAGCAGTACTTC.

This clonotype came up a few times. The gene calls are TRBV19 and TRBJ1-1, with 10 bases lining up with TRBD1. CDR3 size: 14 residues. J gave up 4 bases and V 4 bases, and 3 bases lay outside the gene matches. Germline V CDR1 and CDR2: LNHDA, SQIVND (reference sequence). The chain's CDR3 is CASSTGQGTTEAFF. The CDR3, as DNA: TGTGCCAGTAGTACGGGACAGGGGACCACTGAAGCTTTCTTT.

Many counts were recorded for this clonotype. CDR3 coding DNA: TGTGCCAACAAACTGAACTCCTACGAGCAGTACTTC. Translated: CANKLNSYEQYF. The V and J genes are TRBV10-3 and TRBJ2-7, with D unclear. Trimming pared 10 bases from V and 0 bases from J, leaving 10 bases between. The V gene's germline CDR1 is ENHRY and CDR2 SYGVKD. CDR3 size: 12 residues.

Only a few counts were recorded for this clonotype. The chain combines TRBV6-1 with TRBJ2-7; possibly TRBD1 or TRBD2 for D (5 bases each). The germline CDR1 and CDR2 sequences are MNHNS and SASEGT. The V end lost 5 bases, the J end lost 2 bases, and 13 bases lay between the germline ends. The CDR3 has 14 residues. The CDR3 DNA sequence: TGTGCCAGCAGTTATCGGGACGGAACCTACGAGCAGTACTTC. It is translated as CASSYRDGTYEQYF.

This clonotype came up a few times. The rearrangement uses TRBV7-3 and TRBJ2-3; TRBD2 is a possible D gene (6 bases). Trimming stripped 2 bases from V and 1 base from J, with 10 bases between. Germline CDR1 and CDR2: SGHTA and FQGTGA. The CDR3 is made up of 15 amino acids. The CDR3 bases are TGTGCCAGCAGCTTAGGGAGGATCCGCACAGATACGCAGTATTTT. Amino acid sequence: CASSLGRIRTDTQYF.

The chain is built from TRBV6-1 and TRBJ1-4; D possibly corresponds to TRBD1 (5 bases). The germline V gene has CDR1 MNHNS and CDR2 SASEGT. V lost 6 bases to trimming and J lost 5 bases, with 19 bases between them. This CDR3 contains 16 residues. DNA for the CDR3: TGTGCCAGCAGACGCCTCGGGACGGATGCAAATGAAAAACTGTTTTTT. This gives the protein CASRRLGTDANEKLFF.

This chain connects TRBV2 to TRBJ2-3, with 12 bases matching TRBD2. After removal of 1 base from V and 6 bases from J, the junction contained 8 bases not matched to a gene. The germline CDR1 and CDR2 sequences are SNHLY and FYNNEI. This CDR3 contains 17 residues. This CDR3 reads CASSEVSSGGAKDTQYF. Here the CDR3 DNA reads TGTGCCAGCAGTGAAGTGTCTAGCGGGGGGGCCAAGGATACGCAGTATTTT.

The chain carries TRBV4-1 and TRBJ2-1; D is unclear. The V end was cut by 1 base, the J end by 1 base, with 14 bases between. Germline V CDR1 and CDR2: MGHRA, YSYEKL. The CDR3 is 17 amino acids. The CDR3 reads CASSQGSLGSSYNEQFF. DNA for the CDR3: TGCGCCAGCAGCCAAGGGTCGTTGGGCTCATCCTACAATGAGCAGTTCTTC.

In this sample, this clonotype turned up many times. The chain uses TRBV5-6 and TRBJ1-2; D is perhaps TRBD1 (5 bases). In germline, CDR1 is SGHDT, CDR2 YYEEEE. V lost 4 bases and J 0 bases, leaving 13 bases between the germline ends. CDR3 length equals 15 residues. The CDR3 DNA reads TGTGCCAGCAGCCAAAGTGACAGAGCTAACTATGGCTACACCTTC. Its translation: CASSQSDRANYGYTF.

The CDR3 coding sequence is TGTGCCAGTTCAGAGGGGGGGTGGACGCAGTATTTT. Its protein product is CASSEGGWTQYF. The chain combines TRBV7-2 with TRBJ2-3, with D possibly being TRBD2 (7 bases). Trimming cost V 9 bases and J 9 bases, with 16 bases left between them. Germline V gene sequence: CDR1 SGHTA, CDR2 FQGNSA. This CDR3 spans 12 amino acids.

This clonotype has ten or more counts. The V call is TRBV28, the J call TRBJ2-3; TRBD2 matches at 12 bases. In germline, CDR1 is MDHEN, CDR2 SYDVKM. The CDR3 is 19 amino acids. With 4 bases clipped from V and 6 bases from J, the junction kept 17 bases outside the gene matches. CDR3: CASSSPRTGRLAGEDTQYF. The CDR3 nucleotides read TGTGCCAGCAGTTCTCCTCGGACAGGGAGACTAGCGGGGGAGGATACGCAGTATTTT.

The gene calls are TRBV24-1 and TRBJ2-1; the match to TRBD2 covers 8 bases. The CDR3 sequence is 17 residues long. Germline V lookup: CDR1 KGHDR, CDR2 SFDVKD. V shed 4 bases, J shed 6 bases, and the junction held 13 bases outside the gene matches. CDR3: CATSDSGWAGGFNEQFF. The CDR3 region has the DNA TGTGCCACCAGTGACTCAGGCTGGGCGGGGGGCTTCAATGAGCAGTTCTTC.

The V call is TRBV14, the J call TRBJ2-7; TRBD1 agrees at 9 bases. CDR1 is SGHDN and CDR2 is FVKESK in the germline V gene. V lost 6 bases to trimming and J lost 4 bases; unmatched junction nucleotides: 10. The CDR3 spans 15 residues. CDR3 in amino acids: CASRPTGGFSYEQYF. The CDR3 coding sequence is TGTGCCAGCAGACCTACAGGGGGCTTTAGTTACGAGCAGTACTTC.

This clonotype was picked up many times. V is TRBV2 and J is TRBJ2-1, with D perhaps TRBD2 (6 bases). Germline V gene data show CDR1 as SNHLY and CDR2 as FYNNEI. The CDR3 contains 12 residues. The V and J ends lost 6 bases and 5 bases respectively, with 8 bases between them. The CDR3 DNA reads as TGTGCCAGCAGAAGACTAGACAATGAGCAGTTCTTC. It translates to CASRRLDNEQFF.

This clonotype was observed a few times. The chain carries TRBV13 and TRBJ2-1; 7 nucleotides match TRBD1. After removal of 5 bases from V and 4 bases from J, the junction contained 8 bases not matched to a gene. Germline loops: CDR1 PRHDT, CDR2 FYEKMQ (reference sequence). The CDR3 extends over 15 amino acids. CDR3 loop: CASSPAGGRYNEQFF. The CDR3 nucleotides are TGTGCCAGCAGCCCGGCAGGGGGAAGGTACAATGAGCAGTTCTTC.

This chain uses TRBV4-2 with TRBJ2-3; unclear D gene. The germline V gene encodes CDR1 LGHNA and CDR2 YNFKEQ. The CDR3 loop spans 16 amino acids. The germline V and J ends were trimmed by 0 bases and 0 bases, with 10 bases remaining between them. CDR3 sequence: CASSQDRADSTDTQYF. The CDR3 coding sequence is TGTGCCAGCAGCCAAGATCGGGCGGATAGCACAGATACGCAGTATTTT.

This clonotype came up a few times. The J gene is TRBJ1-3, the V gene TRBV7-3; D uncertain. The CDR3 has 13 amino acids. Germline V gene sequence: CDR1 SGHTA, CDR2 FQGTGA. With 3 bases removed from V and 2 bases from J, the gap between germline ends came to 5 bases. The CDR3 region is CASSFDTGNTIYF. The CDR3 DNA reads TGTGCCAGCAGCTTTGACACTGGAAACACCATATATTTT. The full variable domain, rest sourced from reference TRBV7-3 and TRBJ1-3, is GAGVSQTPSNKVTEKGKYVELRCDPISGHTALYWYRQSLGQGPEFLIYFQGTGAADDSGLPNDRFFAVRPEGSVSTLKIQRTERGDSAVYLCASSFDTGNTIYFGEGSWLTVV.

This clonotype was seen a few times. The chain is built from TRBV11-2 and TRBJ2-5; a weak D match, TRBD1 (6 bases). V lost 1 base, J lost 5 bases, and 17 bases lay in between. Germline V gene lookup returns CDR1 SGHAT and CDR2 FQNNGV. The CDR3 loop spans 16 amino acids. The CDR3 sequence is CASSLVRGEDLETQYF. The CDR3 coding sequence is TGTGCCAGCAGCTTAGTCAGGGGAGAAGATTTGGAGACCCAGTACTTC.

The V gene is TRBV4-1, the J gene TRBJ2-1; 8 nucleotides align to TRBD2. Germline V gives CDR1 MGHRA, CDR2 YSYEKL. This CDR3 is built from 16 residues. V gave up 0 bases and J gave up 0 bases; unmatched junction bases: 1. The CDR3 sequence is CASSQDAGGSYNEQFF. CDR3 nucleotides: TGCGCCAGCAGCCAAGATGCGGGGGGCTCCTACAATGAGCAGTTCTTC.

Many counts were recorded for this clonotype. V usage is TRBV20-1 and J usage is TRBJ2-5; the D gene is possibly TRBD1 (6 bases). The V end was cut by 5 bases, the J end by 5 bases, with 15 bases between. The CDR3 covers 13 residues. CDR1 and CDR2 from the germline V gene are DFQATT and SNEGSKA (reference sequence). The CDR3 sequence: CSALAGVWETQYF. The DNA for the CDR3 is TGCAGTGCTTTAGCAGGGGTGTGGGAGACCCAGTACTTC.

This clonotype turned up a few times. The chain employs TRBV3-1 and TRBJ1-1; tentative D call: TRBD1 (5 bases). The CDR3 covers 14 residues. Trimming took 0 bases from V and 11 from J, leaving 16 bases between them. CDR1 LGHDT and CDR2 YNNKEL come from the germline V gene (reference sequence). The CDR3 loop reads CASSQDHMGGGAFF. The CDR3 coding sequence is TGTGCCAGCAGCCAAGATCACATGGGGGGTGGGGCTTTCTTT.

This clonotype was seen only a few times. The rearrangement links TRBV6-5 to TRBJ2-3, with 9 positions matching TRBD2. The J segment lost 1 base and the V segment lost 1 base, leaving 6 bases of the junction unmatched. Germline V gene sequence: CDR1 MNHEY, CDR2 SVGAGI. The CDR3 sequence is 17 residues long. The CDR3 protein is CASSYFVRGGGTDTQYF. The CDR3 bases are TGTGCCAGCAGTTACTTTGTGCGGGGGGGGGGCACAGATACGCAGTATTTT.

The CDR3 reads CASSMGQGTQPQHF. As DNA, the CDR3 is TGTGCCAGTAGTATGGGACAGGGGACTCAGCCCCAGCATTTT. This sequence joins TRBV19 and TRBJ1-5; 10 nucleotides line up with TRBD1. With 3 bases clipped from V and 6 bases from J, the junction kept 2 bases outside the gene matches. CDR3 size: 14 residues. Germline CDR1 reads LNHDA; CDR2 reads SQIVND (reference sequence).